These T cell receptor beta chains were read from a single sample in a study of identical twins. One entry per CDR3 protein, called by TCRdb with MiXCR from the 5' RACE reads. The profile covers some 300,000 distinct CDR3 sequences, with approximately 13% appearing a single time and approximately 7.6% taken by the ten largest. In addition, the sample was reused for a study of yellow fever vaccine responses in identical twins.

Sequencing input: CD8+ T cells sorted from blood. The receptors here all came from a woman aged 18 to 35 in good health. The CDR3 runs from the conserved cysteine through the conserved F or W. A D gene is named only where the DNA matches it firmly. For some rows the clone size is stated as once, few or many, or as a class when expanded; others skip it.

>TRBV2|.|TRBJ2-3|.
CASSEPRDRGTTDTQYF
TGTGCCAGCAGTGAGCCGCGGGACCGAGGGACTACAGATACGCAGTATTTT
>TRBV6-5|.|TRBJ1-4|.
CASSYSRSGLMEKLFF
TGTGCCAGCAGTTACTCGAGGTCCGGATTGATGGAAAAACTGTTTTTT
>TRBV18|.|TRBJ2-5|TRBD1
CASSPSLGQGVETQYF
TGTGCCAGCTCACCCTCTCTGGGACAGGGGGTAGAGACCCAGTACTTC
>TRBV2|few|TRBJ2-1|.
CASISIGRYNEQFF
TGTGCCAGCATCAGCATCGGGAGATACAATGAGCAGTTCTTC
>TRBV27|.|TRBJ2-1|.
CASSFPPVYGKFFNEQFF
TGTGCCAGCAGTTTTCCCCCAGTTTACGGAAAATTCTTCAATGAGCAGTTCTTC
>TRBV7-6|.|TRBJ2-3|TRBD2
CASSLTSGAADTQYF
TGTGCCAGCAGCCTGACTAGCGGGGCCGCAGATACGCAGTATTTT
>TRBV20-1|few|TRBJ2-5|.
CSARVGGPWETQYF
TGCAGTGCTAGAGTCGGGGGGCCCTGGGAGACCCAGTACTTC
>TRBV11-2|few|TRBJ1-2|TRBD1
CASSLGQGLPYGYTF
TGTGCCAGCAGCTTAGGACAGGGTCTACCCTATGGCTACACCTTC
>TRBV13|few|TRBJ2-3|.
CASSQTGSTDTQYF
TGTGCCAGCAGCCAAACAGGGAGCACAGATACGCAGTATTTT
>TRBV9|.|TRBJ2-3|.
CASSVGDPTDTQYF
TGTGCCAGCAGCGTAGGTGACCCTACAGATACGCAGTATTTT